The present T cell receptor beta chain was sequenced within a study of T cells after yellow fever vaccination. V was pared by 5 bases and J by 3 bases, with 14 bases between. Germline V CDR1 and CDR2: SGHTA, FQGNSA. The CDR3 contains 14 residues. TCRdb re-called the 5' RACE reads through MiXCR, storing one row per CDR3 protein. The data show approximately 13,000 distinct CDR3 sequences, 4% to 6% seen once. This clonotype appeared many times. General study results and limits: Among sorted memory subsets on day 0, almost all vaccine-responding clonotypes fell below detection. Once the booster was given, most primary-vaccination clones reappeared, at approximately 97% for CD4 and around 90% for CD8.

Sequenced material: PBMCs, either bulk or a sorted T-cell subset (CD4+, CD8+, memory, or dextramer-sorted; not recorded which), taken 45 days after the yellow fever booster vaccination. This receptor was identified in a young man who received the YFV17D yellow fever vaccine. The chain carries TRBV7-2 and TRBJ2-7, with D possibly matching TRBD1 (6 bases). CDR3 residues: CASSQTGKFYEQYF. In DNA, the CDR3 is TGTGCCAGCAGCCAGACAGGAAAATTCTACGAGCAGTACTTC.